One sample yielded the 15 T cell receptor beta chains listed below, sequenced in a study of shared clonotypes between healthy human individuals (dated by TCRdb to 2018 to 2020). Library method: the immunoSEQ multiplex PCR assay. TCRdb carries this immuneACCESS record with in-frame sequences only. Its versions omit some clonotypes, under half of them owing to an unresolved V gene in the studies checked, with the rest unexplained. The sample data list about 670,000 clones, and approximately 79% of these were observed just once. Approximately 1.8% of the sample is taken by the ten largest. The sample consisted of memory CD4+ T cells sorted from blood. The sample's cell subset or site label is to be understood as: CD45RA-negative fraction. These receptors came from a woman aged 25 to 39 in good health.

The genes are TRBV27 and TRBJ2-1, with 7 bases fitting TRBD1. Per germline, CDR1 MNHEY and CDR2 SMNVEV (reference sequence). With V trimmed by 8 bases and J by 0 bases, 10 bases remained unmatched. The CDR3 extends over 16 amino acids. For the CDR3, the DNA is TGTGCCAGCGCCCGACAGGGACAAGGCTCCTACAATGAGCAGTTCTTC. Its translation: CASARQGQGSYNEQFF.

The chain joins TRBV28 to TRBJ1-5, with no clear D. This CDR3 has 14 residues. Deletions cut 11 bases from V and 8 bases from J, with 22 bases between. The germline gives CDR1 MDHEN, CDR2 SYDVKM. CDR3 sequence reads: CAAMGNPIIEPQHF. As DNA, the CDR3 is TGTGCCGCAATGGGGAACCCTATAATAGAGCCCCAGCATTTT.

The J gene is TRBJ1-1, the V gene TRBV2; no clear D gene. Trimming pared 7 bases from V and 0 bases from J, leaving 12 bases between. CDR3 length: 14 amino acids. Germline V gene lookup returns CDR1 SNHLY and CDR2 FYNNEI. The CDR3 here is CASKLDGMNTEAFF. The CDR3 nucleotides read TGTGCCAGCAAACTTGACGGCATGAACACTGAAGCTTTCTTT. The whole variable domain, filled in from reference TRBV2 and TRBJ1-1, reads EPEVTQTPSHQVTQMGQEVILRCVPISNHLYFYWYRQILGQKVEFLVSFYNNEISEKSEIFDDQFSVERPDGSNFTLKIRSTKLEDSAMYFCASKLDGMNTEAFFGQGTRLTVV.

The chain combines TRBV2 with TRBJ1-3; no clear D gene. CDR1 is SNHLY, CDR2 FYNNEI, per germline. The V and J ends lost 7 bases and 0 bases respectively, with 13 bases between them. This CDR3 region has 15 residues. The CDR3: CASTTLGVSGNTIYF. The DNA of the CDR3 is TGTGCCAGCACAACATTGGGAGTCTCTGGAAACACCATATATTTT. The variable domain in full, completed from reference TRBV2 and TRBJ1-3, reads EPEVTQTPSHQVTQMGQEVILRCVPISNHLYFYWYRQILGQKVEFLVSFYNNEISEKSEIFDDQFSVERPDGSNFTLKIRSTKLEDSAMYFCASTTLGVSGNTIYFGEGSWLTVV.

The CDR3 reads CASSIGRDITYEQYF. In nucleotides, the CDR3 is TGTGCCAGTAGTATAGGGCGGGACATCACCTACGAGCAGTACTTC. The rearrangement links TRBV19 to TRBJ2-7; D could derive from TRBD1 or TRBD2 (6 bases each). This CDR3 comprises 15 residues. Germline CDR1 reads LNHDA; CDR2 reads SQIVND (reference sequence). V lost 1 base and J lost 2, with 12 bases in between.

The rearrangement links TRBV28 to TRBJ2-7; 7 positions agree with TRBD2. Germline CDR1 MDHEN, CDR2 SYDVKM. This CDR3 region has 13 residues. With 5 bases clipped from V and 7 bases from J, the junction kept 8 bases outside the gene matches. The CDR3, as DNA: TGTGCCAGCAGTCCGAGCGGGACCCAAGAGCAGTACTTC. It is translated as CASSPSGTQEQYF.

The chain has TRBV6-1 and TRBJ2-5, with D unresolved. Gene TRBJ2-7 matches the end of the DNA better, so the J call may be wrong. This CDR3 region has 13 residues. Germline lookup yields CDR1 MNHNS and CDR2 SASEGT. The CDR3 DNA follows: TGTGCCAGCAGTGATACCGTCGCCTACGAGCAGTACTTC. It translates to CASSDTVAYEQYF.

The chain employs TRBV7-2 and TRBJ1-2; D remains unclear. The CDR3 has 13 residues. Germline V gene data show CDR1 as SGHTA and CDR2 as FQGNSA. The V end was cut by 5 bases, the J end by 1 base, with 8 bases between. The CDR3 loop is CASSLTVNYGYTF. The CDR3 region has the DNA TGTGCCAGCAGCCTGACGGTTAACTATGGCTACACCTTC.

The V call is TRBV27, the J call TRBJ1-5, with a tentative D call TRBD1 (6 bases). Trimming left V 5 bases short and J 6 bases short, with 17 bases between. The germline V gene has CDR1 MNHEY and CDR2 SMNVEV (reference sequence). CDR3 length: 15 amino acids. CDR3 in amino acids: CASSEGGRLTQPQHF. The CDR3 nucleotides are TGTGCCAGCAGTGAGGGGGGTAGATTGACTCAGCCCCAGCATTTT.

The chain employs TRBV7-9 and TRBJ2-4; 9 nucleotides align to TRBD1. The CDR3 extends over 14 amino acids. CDR1 and CDR2 (germline): SEHNR, FQNEAQ (reference sequence). The junction had 2 bases not matched to a gene; V was cut back by 4 bases and J by 4 bases. The CDR3 loop is CASSSTGGKNIQYF. For the CDR3, the DNA is TGTGCCAGCAGCTCGACAGGGGGAAAAAACATTCAGTACTTC.

This clone was observed a few times. The chain recombines TRBV11-2 with TRBJ2-7; TRBD1 agrees at 7 bases. The CDR3 loop spans 18 amino acids. The V gene's germline CDR1 is SGHAT and CDR2 FQNNGV. V lost 5 bases and J lost 3; bases outside the gene matches: 19. The CDR3 DNA sequence: TGTGCCAGCAGCCTCACAGCGAGGGGGACAGTTCCTAACTACGAGCAGTACTTC. Amino acids: CASSLTARGTVPNYEQYF. Filled out from reference TRBV11-2 and TRBJ2-7, the complete variable domain reads EAGVAQSPRYKIIEKRQSVAFWCNPISGHATLYWYQQILGQGPKLLIQFQNNGVVDDSQLPKDRFSAERLKGVDSTLKIQPAKLEDSAVYLCASSLTARGTVPNYEQYFGPGTRLTVT.

Note on this clone: Since a much larger clone is just one base distant, this may be a read error. The chain uses TRBV7-8 and TRBJ1-5; the match to TRBD1 covers 10 bases. CDR3 length: 13 amino acids. Germline loops: CDR1 SGHVS, CDR2 FQNEAQ. Trimming took 5 bases from V and 5 from J; bases not matched to a gene: 0. CDR3 protein: CASSGTGDQPQHF. CDR3 in DNA: TGTGCCAGCAGCGGGACAGGGGATCAGCCCCAGCATTTT.

The rearrangement joins TRBV5-1 to TRBJ2-2; 8 positions match TRBD2. Germline-derived CDR1 and CDR2 are SGHRS and YFSETQ. The length of the CDR3 is 18 residues. V lost 0 bases to trimming and J lost 3 bases; unmatched junction nucleotides: 10. Written as DNA, the CDR3 is TGCGCCAGCAGCTTGGCAAGGTTGGCTAGCGGGTACACCGGGGAGCTGTTTTTT. Its protein product is CASSLARLASGYTGELFF.

This clone came up a few times. At one of its ends the junction is not consistent with the germline gene, which may arise from a read error. The genes are TRBV5-4 and TRBJ2-1, with 12 bases matching TRBD2. Per the germline V gene, CDR1 is SGHNT and CDR2 is YYREEE (reference sequence). The CDR3 extends over 18 amino acids. CDR3 coding DNA: TGTGCCAGCAGCGGCACCGGGACTAGCGGGCGCTCCAACAATGAGCAGTTCTTC. Protein product: CASSGTGTSGRSNNEQFF.

The chain's CDR3 is CASSAPTGDLYEQYF. DNA for the CDR3: TGTGCCAGCAGCGCACCGACAGGGGATCTCTACGAGCAGTACTTC. The chain is built from TRBV7-9 and TRBJ2-7; 8 bases match TRBD1. The trim removed 5 bases at V and 3 bases at J, leaving 9 bases unmatched. The germline CDR1 and CDR2 sequences are SEHNR and FQNEAQ (reference sequence). CDR3 length: 15 residues.